This paragraph reports one TCR beta chain. Its cognate antigen is unknown. Some clones are missing from TCRdb's copy, which holds only in-frame ones; the method was immunoSEQ multiplex PCR. This table has 95,000 to 120,000 clones, approximately 90% appearing once. Trimming removed 6 bases from V and 0 bases from J, with 18 bases in between. The germline CDR1 and CDR2 sequences are SNHLY and FYNNEI. This CDR3 spans 16 amino acids. This sample is part of a study of PD-1 blockade in classical Hodgkin lymphoma. Turning to the study itself: It was nivolumab at 3 mg/kg, given intravenously every 2 weeks, that patients received. Study observations and caveats: Reasons behind the repertoire differences stay unclear, perhaps disease activity or earlier therapy. At C4D1, TCR diversity had climbed significantly for CD4+ cells, though not for CD8+ cells.

Exposure to brentuximab vedotin varied, and each patient had relapsed following autologous stem cell transplantation. Best responses were complete response, partial response or progressive disease. This receptor was obtained from a human donor with classical Hodgkin lymphoma. V is TRBV2 and J is TRBJ2-7, with D possibly being TRBD2 (7 bases). Sequenced material: peripheral blood mononuclear cells (PBMCs), taken before the second cycle of nivolumab. The CDR3 DNA sequence: TGTGCCAGCAGCCTGGTGGGGGGGCTTAGCTCCTACGAGCAGTACTTC. Protein product: CASSLVGGLSSYEQYF.